This entry describes one T cell receptor beta chain. This receptor's antigen is unknown. No much larger clone is present one base from it, and per-base qualities are unavailable. These data originate in a study of T cells after yellow fever vaccination (dated by TCRdb to about 2019). Describing the broader study: Libraries from fractions with low cell numbers were prepared with the SMART-Seq v4 Ultra Low Input RNA kit. Blood was drawn at multiple timepoints before and after primary and secondary immunization, with bulk PBMC replicates and cell subsets isolated. Two healthy male donors made up the cohort, one aged 18 to 30 years and the other aged 30 to 40 years. To follow T-cell clones before and after primary and booster YFV17D yellow fever vaccination, bulk TCR alpha and beta repertoires were sequenced over time.

Synthesis of TCR cDNA relied on 5'RACE template switching, a step that introduced a universal primer site along with unique molecular identifiers. Priming for cDNA synthesis came from both the TCR alpha and TCR beta constant segments. Two PCR steps were used to amplify libraries, with sample barcodes and sequencing adapters being added in the second step. Sequencing of libraries was performed on Illumina HiSeq 2500 (2x100 bp) or NovaSeq (2x150 bp). The authors' analysis ran thus. Demultiplexing of reads and collapsing into UMI consensus sequences were performed with MIGEC, and V(D)J alignment was carried out with MiXCR. Using edgeR on replicate PBMC samples, clonotypes were called vaccine-responding if FDR was below 0.01 and the log2 fold change was above 5 up to day 15. Bulk clonotypes were assigned CD4 or CD8 identity according to which sequenced CD4 or CD8 repertoire held them at higher abundance. TCRdb cleaned the public reads at Q25 with fastp, built clones with MiXCR and kept in-frame beta chains. CDR3 protein duplicates are merged, each entry listing the most common genes and DNA. The V and J calls and clone size are TCRdb's, not the authors'. The sample table shows hundreds of thousands of distinct CDR3 sequences, and around 8.1% are seen once. Of the sample, approximately 18% is held by the ten largest clones.

The treatment or condition label, as the study defines it: live attenuated yellow fever vaccine strain. At each blood-draw timepoint, two biological replicates of bulk PBMCs were collected. A standard Ficoll-Paque protocol was used to isolate PBMCs from peripheral blood. RNA was extracted with TriZol from bulk PBMCs, CD4 and CD8 fractions, and dextramer-positive and dextramer-negative fractions. The CDR3, cysteine through phenylalanine, is 16 amino acids long. CDR3 DNA is the only sequence kept; it has 48 bases, read in frame from the first base. Relative to germline, V is missing 2 bases and J is missing 3 bases, with 8 bases of the junction outside any gene match. The germline V gene supplies CDR1 MNHEY and CDR2 SVGAGI. General study outcomes and caveats: The study included only a couple of donors, which limits how far the findings can be generalized. Computational filtering was required because FACS-sorted repertoires could contain abundant contaminating clonotypes from the bulk population. A small share of clonotypes occurred in both CD4 and CD8 compartments, likely arising from convergent recombination. After the booster, most clones that had expanded after primary vaccination were detected again (almost 97% of CD4 and 88% of CD8), suggesting broad maintenance of memory. Compared with the primary T-cell response, the secondary T-cell response was weaker but faster, peaking on day 5 rather than day 15.

The chain joins TRBV6-5 to TRBJ2-7, with 9 bases in between that match TRBD1. This receptor was obtained from a man between 18 and 29 years old who received the YFV17D yellow fever vaccine. Source: PBMCs, taken roughly seven weeks after the first yellow fever vaccination. This receptor has the CDR3 CASSYDRGEGGYEQYF. The DNA is TGTGCCAGCAGTTACGACAGGGGGGAGGGGGGCTACGAGCAGTACTTC.